One and the same sample provided the 27 T cell receptor beta chains below, sequenced in a study of T cells in Graves' hyperthyroidism and ophthalmopathy. From RNA transcripts, TCR beta CDR3 regions were amplified. First-round RT-PCR with HTBI primers amplified the TCR CDR3 region. TCRdb re-derived calls from the multiplex PCR reads in MiXCR, one entry per CDR3 protein. The sample includes roughly 800,000 distinct CDR3 sequences, around 38% of them seen just once. The source material was blood. These receptors originate from a man aged 18-30 years with Graves' hyperthyroidism.

This clonotype has ten or more counts. This chain connects TRBV2 to TRBJ1-1; no reliable D call. The CDR3 is 10 amino acids. CDR1 and CDR2 from the germline V gene are SNHLY and FYNNEI. Trimming removed 6 bases from V and 11 bases from J, with 10 bases in between. The CDR3 nucleotides read TGTGCCAGCAGGGATAGTCTTGCTTTCTTT. Its translation: CASRDSLAFF.

This clonotype was observed at least ten times. A read error may produce the germline difference seen at one junction end. The V and J genes are TRBV7-7 and TRBJ2-5; 9 nucleotides match TRBD2. This CDR3 contains 15 residues. Germline-derived CDR1 and CDR2 are SSHAT and FNYEAQ (reference sequence). The CDR3 protein is CASSERGDRRETQYF. CDR3 in DNA: TGTGCTAGCAGCGAGCGGGGGGATAGGCGAGAGACCCAGTACTTC.

The rearrangement links TRBV2 to TRBJ2-7; possibly TRBD2 for D (5 bases). The germline V gene encodes CDR1 SNHLY and CDR2 FYNNEI. V was pared by 10 bases and J by 1 base, with 11 bases between. The CDR3 is 12 amino acids. In DNA form, the CDR3 reads TGTGCCACTACCGGGGTTTCCTACGAGCAGTACTTC. It is translated as CATTGVSYEQYF.

This clonotype has ten or more counts. The rearrangement links TRBV19 to TRBJ2-7; 9 bases line up with TRBD1. The V gene's germline CDR1 is LNHDA and CDR2 SQIVND (reference sequence). The junction had 7 bases not matched to a gene; V was cut back by 3 bases and J by 7 bases. This CDR3 region has 14 residues. CDR3 nucleotides: TGTGCCAGTAGTATGGGCACAGGGGGCGCGGAGCAGTACTTC. This encodes CASSMGTGGAEQYF.

The rearrangement links TRBV2 to TRBJ1-2; tentatively, D is TRBD1 (5 bases). Deletions cut 1 base from V and 1 base from J, with 7 bases between. The CDR3 has 14 amino acids. Germline loops: CDR1 SNHLY, CDR2 FYNNEI. CDR3 residues: CASSEVGHNYGYTF. The CDR3 nucleotides are TGTGCCAGCAGTGAAGTTGGACATAACTATGGCTACACCTTC.

This clonotype was found a few times. This chain links TRBV20-1 with TRBJ2-1, with 12 bases lining up with TRBD2. J was trimmed by 9 bases and V by 6 bases; bases with no gene match: 9. The CDR3 runs 14 residues. Germline V CDR1 and CDR2: DFQATT, SNEGSKA (reference sequence). In DNA form, the CDR3 reads TGCAGTGCGCTGACTAGCGGGAGTACCGGTGAGCAGTTCTTC. It specifies CSALTSGSTGEQFF.

For this clonotype: A much larger clone differs by one base, so this may be a read error. The gene calls are TRBV7-3 and TRBJ1-3, with D unclear. This CDR3 has 13 amino acids. Trimming pared 1 base from V and 5 bases from J, leaving 6 bases between. The germline V gene encodes CDR1 SGHTA and CDR2 FQGTGA. CDR3 bases: TGTGCCAGCAGCTTAAAACGACGAAACACCATATATTTT. The encoded protein is CASSLKRRNTIYF.

Worth noting for this clonotype: A much larger clonotype is one base distant, so this may be a read error. This chain uses TRBV12-3 or TRBV12-4 with TRBJ1-4; 7 bases match TRBD1. CDR3 size: 14 residues. Trimming took 6 bases from V and 8 from J; bases not matched to a gene: 9. The CDR3, as DNA: TGTGCCAGCAGCATAAACAGGGGCCGGGAAAAACTGTTTTTT. It specifies CASSINRGREKLFF.

In regard to this clonotype: Just one base apart from a much larger clone, this may be a read error. The chain recombines TRBV6-5 with TRBJ1-5; D ambiguous. Germline CDR1 and CDR2: MNHEY and SVGAGI. This CDR3 has 13 residues. Trimming took off 5 bases at V and 3 bases at J, with 8 bases between the two ends. CDR3 residues: CASSNGNNQPQHF. DNA of the CDR3: TGTGCCAGCAGTAACGGAAACAATCAGCCCCAGCATTTT.

The chain recombines TRBV7-9 with TRBJ2-7, with a weak D call TRBD1 (6 bases). This CDR3 has 14 residues. Germline V lookup: CDR1 SEHNR, CDR2 FQNEAQ (reference sequence). Trimming removed 5 bases at V and 5 bases at J, with 16 bases between. CDR3 in amino acids: CASSPGQSSDEQYF. In nucleotides, the CDR3 is TGTGCCAGCAGCCCCGGACAGAGTTCCGACGAGCAGTACTTC.

V gene TRBV19 combines with J gene TRBJ1-1; a possible D gene is TRBD1 (5 bases). This CDR3 comprises 15 residues. Germline V gives CDR1 LNHDA, CDR2 SQIVND (reference sequence). V was cut by 4 bases and J by 1 base, with 13 bases left in between. CDR3 loop: CASSTLRAENTEAFF. CDR3 nucleotide sequence: TGTGCCAGTAGTACTCTCAGGGCGGAGAACACTGAAGCTTTCTTT. Supplemented by reference TRBV19 and TRBJ1-1, the full variable domain reads DGGITQSPKYLFRKEGQNVTLSCEQNLNHDAMYWYRQDPGQGLRLIYYSQIVNDFQKGDIAEGYSVSREKKESFPLTVTSAQKNPTAFYLCASSTLRAENTEAFFGQGTRLTVV.

This clonotype turned up a few times. The CDR3 coding sequence is TGTGCCAGCAGCTTAGTGGGCAGGGACGAGCAGTACTTC. It codes for CASSLVGRDEQYF. The J gene is TRBJ2-7, the V gene TRBV13, with D perhaps matching TRBD1 (5 bases). Trimming removed 1 base at V and 5 bases at J, with 9 bases between. Germline V gene lookup returns CDR1 PRHDT and CDR2 FYEKMQ (reference sequence). CDR3 length equals 13 residues.

J is TRBJ1-2 and V is TRBV19, with D possibly being TRBD1 (5 bases). The CDR3 contains 16 residues. Germline V gene lookup returns CDR1 LNHDA and CDR2 SQIVND (reference sequence). Between the trimmed V and J ends, which lost 5 bases and 4 bases, there was a span of 20 bases. This CDR3 reads CASSATDVGDGYGYTF. The CDR3 DNA reads as TGTGCCAGTAGTGCGACCGACGTGGGGGATGGCTATGGCTACACCTTC.

This clonotype showed up just a few times. The chain couples TRBV20-1 to TRBJ1-6; TRBD1 might be the D (6 bases). Germline V gene sequence: CDR1 DFQATT, CDR2 SNEGSKA (reference sequence). The CDR3 length is 15 residues. Trimming took off 0 bases at V and 6 bases at J, with 12 bases between the two ends. CDR3 DNA sequence: TGCAGTGCTAGAGATCCACAGGGTAGTAATTCACCCCTCCACTTT. It yields the protein CSARDPQGSNSPLHF.

This clonotype appeared a few times. This chain joins TRBV20-1 and TRBJ1-3; D not certain. Trimming left V 3 bases short and J 0 bases short, with 6 bases between. Germline CDR1 and CDR2: DFQATT and SNEGSKA (reference sequence). The CDR3 has 13 residues. The CDR3 nucleotides read TGCAGTGCTAGCCCAATCTCTGGAAACACCATATATTTT. Protein sequence: CSASPISGNTIYF.

This clonotype was found many times. V and J are TRBV7-9 and TRBJ2-5; 8 positions match TRBD1. CDR1 is SEHNR and CDR2 is FQNEAQ in the germline V gene (reference sequence). After removal of 5 bases from V and 5 bases from J, the junction contained 7 bases not matched to a gene. The CDR3 runs to 14 residues. CDR3: CASSPGQGGETQYF. As DNA, the CDR3 is TGTGCCAGCAGCCCCGGACAGGGCGGCGAGACCCAGTACTTC.

This clonotype was found a few times. The chain carries TRBV7-8 and TRBJ2-5, with 8 bases fitting TRBD1. In germline, CDR1 is SGHVS, CDR2 FQNEAQ. The junction had 8 bases not matched to a gene; V was cut back by 3 bases and J by 2 bases. CDR3 length: 16 residues. This CDR3 reads CASSFARTGRQETQYF. The DNA for the CDR3 is TGTGCCAGCAGCTTTGCTCGGACAGGGCGGCAAGAGACCCAGTACTTC.

Written as DNA, the CDR3 is TGTGCCAGCAGCGGTCAGACAGGGGGCGGCGGGGACAGCTCCTACGAGCAGTACTTC. This gives the protein CASSGQTGGGGDSSYEQYF. The chain is built from TRBV25-1 and TRBJ2-7, with 10 bases fitting TRBD1. Looked up from germline, CDR1 is MGHDK and CDR2 is SYGVNS. This CDR3 spans 19 amino acids. V dropped 6 bases and J dropped 0; count of bases not matched to a gene: 17.

This clonotype was detected only a few times. The J gene is TRBJ1-2, the V gene TRBV7-2, with a possible D match to TRBD1 (6 bases). The germline V gene has CDR1 SGHTA and CDR2 FQGNSA. V lost 4 bases and J 0 bases, leaving 9 bases between the germline ends. The CDR3 consists of 14 residues. Here the CDR3 reads CASSWGAANYGYTF. The CDR3 DNA is TGTGCCAGCAGCTGGGGGGCCGCTAACTATGGCTACACCTTC.

With regard to this clonotype: Being one base from a much bigger clone, this may be a read error. V is TRBV2 and J is TRBJ1-3; 10 bases line up with TRBD1. CDR3 length: 15 residues. Trimming cost V 9 bases and J 9 bases; bases outside gene matches: 14. The V gene's germline CDR1 is SNHLY and CDR2 FYNNEI. CDR3 sequence reads: CASKTGTGERSTIYF. In nucleotides, the CDR3 is TGTGCCAGTAAGACCGGGACAGGGGAGCGAAGCACCATATATTTT.

The chain combines TRBV6-2 or TRBV6-3 with TRBJ1-1; a possible D gene is TRBD1 (5 bases). The CDR3 length is 16 residues. The V end was cut by 5 bases, the J end by 0 bases, with 16 bases between. CDR1 is MNHEY and CDR2 is SVGEGT in the germline V gene. CDR3 DNA: TGTGCCAGCAGTGGTTTGGAGGGACGGGTGAACACTGAAGCTTTCTTT. It is translated as CASSGLEGRVNTEAFF.

The chain carries TRBV7-2 and TRBJ2-7, with no clear D. Trimming left V 5 bases short and J 3 bases short, with 8 bases between. Germline values: CDR1 SGHTA, CDR2 FQGNSA. The CDR3 totals 12 residues. As DNA, the CDR3 is TGTGCCAGCAGCCCGATGGACTACGAGCAGTACTTC. Its translation is CASSPMDYEQYF.

This clonotype was observed a single time. V and J are TRBV20-1 and TRBJ1-1; 7 bases align to TRBD1. The CDR3 extends over 14 amino acids. J lost 1 base, V lost 8 bases, and 10 bases had no gene match. Germline-derived CDR1 and CDR2 are DFQATT and SNEGSKA (reference sequence). The CDR3 sequence is CSTDRVEWNTEAFF. The CDR3 DNA reads TGCAGTACTGACAGGGTCGAATGGAACACTGAAGCTTTCTTT.

The chain joins TRBV24-1 to TRBJ2-6; tentatively, D is TRBD1 (6 bases). The CDR3 runs to 15 residues. Germline CDR1 is KGHDR and CDR2 is SFDVKD. V lost 3 bases and J 4 bases, leaving 9 bases between the germline ends. In DNA, the CDR3 is TGTGCCACCAGTGATATTCAGGGGGGGGCCAACGTCCTGACTTTC. As protein: CATSDIQGGANVLTF.

The chain links TRBV10-2 to TRBJ1-5, with a tentative D call TRBD1 (5 bases). Per germline, CDR1 WSHSY and CDR2 SAAADI. The CDR3 is 12 amino acids. V gave up 4 bases and J gave up 14 bases, with 15 bases separating them. CDR3 nucleotides: TGCGCCAGCAGTGCGGGGGGGATATACGAGCATTTT. Translating gives CASSAGGIYEHF.

In DNA form, the CDR3 reads TGCAGTGCTAGATCCCGGACAGAGCCCTCCTACGAGCAGTACTTC. This gives the protein CSARSRTEPSYEQYF. The chain couples TRBV20-1 to TRBJ2-7, with D maybe TRBD1 (6 bases). The V end was cut by 2 bases, the J end by 0 bases, with 14 bases between. The germline CDR1 and CDR2 sequences are DFQATT and SNEGSKA (reference sequence). CDR3 size: 15 residues.

This clonotype was seen many times. The chain joins TRBV29-1 to TRBJ1-4; no firm D call. From germline, CDR1 is SQVTM and CDR2 ANQGSEA. The CDR3 is 13 amino acids. The ends were cut back, 4 bases at V and 8 bases at J, with 14 bases in the middle. As DNA, the CDR3 is TGCAGCGTTGCTCTCTACCTGGGGGAAAAACTGTTTTTT. As protein: CSVALYLGEKLFF.